The 29 T cell receptor beta chains presented below share a single source sample, sequenced in a study of shared clonotypes between healthy human individuals (dated by TCRdb to about 2020). The library was obtained by the immunoSEQ multiplex PCR assay. TCRdb stores this immuneACCESS table with in-frame sequences only. Part of the clones is absent; in the studies checked, under half of the shortfall reflects unresolved V genes, and no reason is known for the rest. The table for this sample lists some 2 million clones; 85% to 95% of them were counted only once. Roughly 0.13% of the sample comes from the top ten. The sequenced sample was naive CD4+ T cells sorted from blood. Explained via the paper, the cell subset or site label denotes: CD45RA+ positively selected. The receptors originated from a man between 18 and 35 years old in good health.

The V gene is TRBV28, the J gene TRBJ1-5; maybe TRBD1 (5 bases). Trimming removed 1 base at V and 6 bases at J, with 13 bases between. The CDR3 extends over 15 amino acids. Looked up from germline, CDR1 is MDHEN and CDR2 is SYDVKM. The chain's CDR3 is CASSLSGGVPQPQHF. The CDR3 coding sequence is TGTGCCAGCAGTTTATCGGGGGGAGTGCCTCAGCCCCAGCATTTT.

Notes on this clone: This may come from a read error, since a much larger clone is one base off. CDR3 coding DNA: TGTGCCAGCAGCCAGGGACAGGGCACAGATACGCAGTATTTT. Residues: CASSQGQGTDTQYF. V is TRBV5-6 and J is TRBJ2-3, with 8 bases matching TRBD1. CDR1 SGHDT and CDR2 YYEEEE come from the germline V gene. This CDR3 spans 14 amino acids. With 4 bases clipped from V and 1 base from J, the junction kept 2 bases outside the gene matches. Filled out from reference TRBV5-6 and TRBJ2-3, the complete variable domain reads DAGVTQSPTHLIKTRGQQVTLRCSPKSGHDTVSWYQQALGQGPQFIFQYYEEEERQRGNFPDRFSGHQFPNYSSELNVNALLLGDSALYLCASSQGQGTDTQYFGPGTRLTVL.

The chain has TRBV5-1 and TRBJ2-7; TRBD2 might be the D (6 bases). V was clipped by 0 bases and J by 3 bases, with 13 bases between them. Germline loops: CDR1 SGHRS, CDR2 YFSETQ. The CDR3 sequence is 15 residues long. CDR3 sequence (DNA): TGCGCCAGCAGCTTGGAGAGCGGGTTCGGCTACGAGCAGTACTTC. It specifies CASSLESGFGYEQYF.

The V call is TRBV19, the J call TRBJ2-5, with 11 bases matching TRBD1. Germline V gene sequence: CDR1 LNHDA, CDR2 SQIVND (reference sequence). V was pared by 2 bases and J by 5 bases, with 4 bases of the junction left unmatched. This CDR3 is 15 amino acids long. The CDR3 DNA is TGTGCCAGTAGTATATTGGGACAGGGGGAGGAGACCCAGTACTTC. Amino acids: CASSILGQGEETQYF.

On this clone: Other DNA sequences in the sample encode the same CDR3. V and J are TRBV6-5 and TRBJ2-7, with 11 bases matching TRBD1. The CDR3 is 14 residues long. The J segment lost 4 bases and the V segment lost 6 bases, leaving 5 bases of the junction unmatched. CDR1 is MNHEY, CDR2 SVGAGI, per germline. The DNA of the CDR3 is TGTGCCAGCAGGACCGGGACAGGGGGTTACGAGCAGTACTTC. Amino acids: CASRTGTGGYEQYF.

This chain connects TRBV30 to TRBJ1-6; 8 nucleotides align to TRBD1. The V gene end was trimmed by 7 bases and the J gene end by 8 bases; junction bases not matched to a gene: 7. From germline, CDR1 is GTSNPN and CDR2 SVGIG (reference sequence). The CDR3 consists of 13 residues. CDR3 DNA: TGTGCCTCGGGAGGACAGGGTTATTCACCCCTCCACTTT. This gives the protein CASGGQGYSPLHF.

This chain uses TRBV6-5 with TRBJ1-2; D remains unclear. Trimming took 0 bases from V and 4 from J, leaving 12 bases between them. Germline CDR1 is MNHEY and CDR2 is SVGAGI. The CDR3 length is 15 residues. CDR3 residues: CASSYSGRAAYGYTF. The CDR3 DNA follows: TGTGCCAGCAGTTACTCCGGACGCGCCGCCTATGGCTACACCTTC.

Regarding this clone: The same CDR3 can be traced to other DNA sequences in this sample. The rearrangement links TRBV30 to TRBJ1-2, with no clear D. Trimming cost V 0 bases and J 1 base, with 6 bases left between them. Germline V gene data show CDR1 as GTSNPN and CDR2 as SVGIG (reference sequence). The CDR3 covers 13 residues. The CDR3 reads CAWSVLGNYGYTF. The CDR3 nucleotides read TGTGCCTGGAGTGTACTGGGTAACTATGGCTACACCTTC.

V gene TRBV7-9 combines with J gene TRBJ2-5; TRBD2 aligns across 9 bases. Per germline, CDR1 SEHNR and CDR2 FQNEAQ (reference sequence). This CDR3 comprises 15 residues. The trim removed 5 bases at V and 0 bases at J, leaving 4 bases unmatched. The CDR3 sequence: CASSQRGVYQETQYF. The DNA for the CDR3 is TGTGCCAGCAGCCAGCGGGGGGTGTACCAAGAGACCCAGTACTTC.

This chain uses TRBV4-1 with TRBJ2-7, with D perhaps being TRBD1 or TRBD2 (6 bases each). Between the trimmed V and J ends, which lost 4 bases and 0 bases, there was a span of 13 bases. This CDR3 contains 15 residues. In germline, CDR1 is MGHRA, CDR2 YSYEKL. The CDR3 DNA sequence: TGCGCCAGCAGCCCAAAGGGGGGAGCCTCCTACGAGCAGTACTTC. Residues: CASSPKGGASYEQYF.

This chain links TRBV21-1 with TRBJ2-7; no check of the table's D call, TRBD1, against the DNA was made. TRBV21-1 is tagged as a pseudogene. This CDR3 has 18 amino acids. The CDR3 DNA follows: TGTGCCAGCAGCAAATATGAAGGAGGGACAGGAGTTTCATACGAGCAGTACTTC. Translated, it gives CASSKYEGGTGVSYEQYF.

The chain carries TRBV7-9 and TRBJ1-3, with no clear D. The CDR3 loop spans 17 amino acids. Germline V gene lookup returns CDR1 SEHNR and CDR2 FQNEAQ (reference sequence). V was shortened by 5 bases and J by 4 bases, with 21 bases between the two germline ends. The DNA of the CDR3 is TGTGCCAGCAGCCCTAACCCAGGAATAGTGTTGGGAAACACCATATATTTT. This codes for CASSPNPGIVLGNTIYF.

This clone was detected once. J is TRBJ1-3 and V is TRBV5-4, with D possibly being TRBD1 (6 bases). Trimming removed 0 bases from V and 1 base from J, with 11 bases in between. Germline assignment: CDR1 SGHNT and CDR2 YYREEE (reference sequence). The CDR3 runs 16 residues. In DNA, the CDR3 is TGTGCCAGCAGCTTGGACGGCAGGGGATCTGGAAACACCATATATTTT. Translation: CASSLDGRGSGNTIYF. Using reference TRBV5-4 and TRBJ1-3 for the parts outside the CDR3, the full variable domain is ETGVTQSPTHLIKTRGQQVTLRCSSQSGHNTVSWYQQALGQGPQFIFQYYREEENGRGNFPPRFSGLQFPNYSSELNVNALELDDSALYLCASSLDGRGSGNTIYFGEGSWLTVV.

This clone appeared a single time. J is TRBJ2-2 and V is TRBV2, with D perhaps being TRBD1 or TRBD2 (5 bases each). In germline, CDR1 is SNHLY, CDR2 FYNNEI. The CDR3 totals 13 residues. V was shortened by 9 bases and J by 6 bases, with 14 bases between the two germline ends. CDR3 coding DNA: TGTGCCAGTAGAAGGGACCTCTCCGGGGAGCTGTTTTTT. It is translated as CASRRDLSGELFF.

In regard to this clone: Other DNA sequences in the sample encode the same CDR3. The CDR3: CAISVLDEQYF. In DNA form, the CDR3 reads TGTGCCATCAGTGTGCTAGACGAGCAGTACTTC. This rearrangement joins TRBV10-3 to TRBJ2-7; D is unclear. The V gene lost 4 bases and the J gene lost 5 bases, with 6 bases spanning the gap. The CDR3 covers 11 residues. Germline-derived CDR1 and CDR2 are ENHRY and SYGVKD.

V is TRBV19 and J is TRBJ1-6, with TRBD1 matching over 8 bases. CDR1 is LNHDA and CDR2 is SQIVND in the germline V gene (reference sequence). V dropped 5 bases and J dropped 8; count of bases not matched to a gene: 8. The CDR3 contains 15 residues. The CDR3 nucleotides read TGTGCCAGTAGTGCGACAGGGGAGGTATATTCACCCCTCCACTTT. Amino acids: CASSATGEVYSPLHF. Supplemented by reference TRBV19 and TRBJ1-6, the full variable domain reads DGGITQSPKYLFRKEGQNVTLSCEQNLNHDAMYWYRQDPGQGLRLIYYSQIVNDFQKGDIAEGYSVSREKKESFPLTVTSAQKNPTAFYLCASSATGEVYSPLHFGNGTRLTVT.

The J gene is TRBJ2-7, the V gene TRBV6-6; TRBD1 agrees at 10 bases. V gave up 6 bases and J gave up 5 bases; unmatched junction bases: 7. CDR1 is MNHNY, CDR2 SVGAGI, per germline (reference sequence). This CDR3 contains 14 residues. The CDR3 loop is CASSPDRGSDEQYF. The CDR3 DNA reads as TGTGCCAGCAGCCCGGACAGGGGGTCGGACGAGCAGTACTTC.

The rearrangement joins TRBV10-3 to TRBJ1-5; D perhaps matches TRBD1 (6 bases). Trimming removed 4 bases from V and 6 bases from J, with 13 bases in between. The CDR3 is 14 amino acids. CDR1 and CDR2 (germline): ENHRY, SYGVKD. Here the CDR3 reads CAISVEGVSQPQHF. In DNA, the CDR3 is TGTGCCATCAGTGTTGAGGGGGTAAGTCAGCCCCAGCATTTT.

On this clone itself: The same CDR3 also results from other DNA sequences found in this sample. The CDR3 sequence: CASSPPQGSYEQYF. Here the CDR3 DNA reads TGTGCCAGCTCACCACCACAGGGGTCCTACGAGCAGTACTTC. J is TRBJ2-7 and V is TRBV18; 7 nucleotides align to TRBD1. The CDR3 runs to 14 residues. The ends lost 0 bases at V and 1 base at J; junction bases unmatched: 0. Germline V gives CDR1 KGHSH, CDR2 LQKENI.

The gene calls are TRBV27 and TRBJ2-2; 12 bases fit TRBD2. This CDR3 is 15 amino acids long. The V gene's germline CDR1 is MNHEY and CDR2 SMNVEV (reference sequence). J lost 7 bases, V lost 7 bases, and 7 bases had no gene match. The CDR3 region is CASTLAGGPYGELFF. The DNA of the CDR3 is TGTGCCAGCACTCTAGCGGGAGGGCCTTACGGGGAGCTGTTTTTT.

This rearrangement joins TRBV18 to TRBJ2-7, with TRBD2 identical over 8 bases. Germline lookup yields CDR1 KGHSH and CDR2 LQKENI. CDR3 size: 15 residues. The trim removed 2 bases at V and 4 bases at J, leaving 7 bases unmatched. CDR3 amino acids: CASSPTLAGDYEQYF. The CDR3 nucleotides are TGTGCCAGCTCACCAACGCTAGCGGGCGATTACGAGCAGTACTTC.

This clone was seen just once. This rearrangement joins TRBV18 to TRBJ1-4; TRBD1 might be the D (5 bases). Germline CDR1 KGHSH, CDR2 LQKENI. This CDR3 is built from 15 residues. V was clipped by 3 bases and J by 5 bases, with 13 bases between them. The CDR3 here is CASSPPLGVNEKLFF. The DNA of the CDR3 is TGTGCCAGCTCACCCCCTTTGGGGGTAAATGAAAAACTGTTTTTT.

The chain joins TRBV7-8 to TRBJ1-1; TRBD1 is a possible D gene (6 bases). Trimming shortened V by 4 bases and J by 1 base, and 16 bases separated the two germline ends. The CDR3 is made up of 16 amino acids. Germline V lookup: CDR1 SGHVS, CDR2 FQNEAQ. The CDR3 region has the DNA TGTGCCAGCAGCTCCCGACAGGAGGGGTCGAACACTGAAGCTTTCTTT. Translation gives CASSSRQEGSNTEAFF.

V usage is TRBV7-9 and J usage is TRBJ2-2; D is unclear. The germline CDR1 and CDR2 sequences are SEHNR and FQNEAQ (reference sequence). The ends were cut back, 4 bases at V and 9 bases at J, with 12 bases in the middle. The CDR3 has 13 amino acids. CDR3 sequence reads: CASSSRTARELFF. CDR3 in DNA: TGTGCCAGCAGCTCTCGGACCGCGAGGGAGCTGTTTTTT. Full variable domain (outside the CDR3, taken from reference TRBV7-9 and TRBJ2-2): DTGVSQNPRHKITKRGQNVTFRCDPISEHNRLYWYRQTLGQGPEFLTYFQNEAQLEKSRLLSDRFSAERPKGSFSTLEIQRTEQGDSAMYLCASSSRTARELFFGEGSRLTVL.

This chain links TRBV27 with TRBJ1-4, with D maybe TRBD1 (6 bases). CDR3 length: 15 residues. V was trimmed by 9 bases and J by 5 bases, leaving 19 bases between them. Germline-derived CDR1 and CDR2 are MNHEY and SMNVEV (reference sequence). CDR3 coding DNA: TGTGCCAGGAGACCTCCGACAGGCGAAAATGAAAAACTGTTTTTT. Translated, it gives CARRPPTGENEKLFF.

The chain recombines TRBV5-4 with TRBJ1-6, with D unresolved. Germline CDR1 and CDR2: SGHNT and YYREEE (reference sequence). The CDR3 has 14 residues. The V and J ends lost 0 bases and 9 bases respectively, with 10 bases between them. The chain's CDR3 is CASSLGGFASPLHF. The CDR3 DNA reads as TGTGCCAGCAGCTTGGGTGGATTTGCTTCACCCCTCCACTTT. Full variable domain (rest looked up from reference TRBV5-4 and TRBJ1-6): ETGVTQSPTHLIKTRGQQVTLRCSSQSGHNTVSWYQQALGQGPQFIFQYYREEENGRGNFPPRFSGLQFPNYSSELNVNALELDDSALYLCASSLGGFASPLHFGNGTRLTVT.

As for this clone: Other DNA sequences within the sample encode an identical CDR3. The V gene is TRBV25-1, the J gene TRBJ2-3; D might be TRBD1 (8 bases). The germline CDR1 and CDR2 sequences are MGHDK and SYGVNS. Trimming cost V 3 bases and J 3 bases, with 13 bases left between them. The CDR3 covers 15 residues. The CDR3 loop is CASSEYRGGTDTQYF. CDR3 DNA sequence: TGTGCCAGCAGTGAGTACAGGGGGGGGACAGATACGCAGTATTTT.

The chain joins TRBV7-9 to TRBJ2-5; maybe TRBD2 (5 bases). V lost 5 bases, J lost 5 bases, and 12 bases lay in between. The CDR3 runs 13 residues. Germline assignment: CDR1 SEHNR and CDR2 FQNEAQ (reference sequence). The CDR3 spells CASSPGLAETQYF. CDR3 nucleotides: TGTGCCAGCAGCCCTGGGTTAGCGGAGACCCAGTACTTC.

This clone was observed a few times. The rearrangement uses TRBV7-2 and TRBJ2-7; weak D call: TRBD1 (5 bases). This CDR3 is 13 amino acids long. Trimming cost V 1 base and J 7 bases, with 11 bases left between them. Germline CDR1 and CDR2: SGHTA and FQGNSA. DNA for the CDR3: TGTGCCAGCAGCTTAGGTTGGGGCCTTGAGCAGTACTTC. Translation gives CASSLGWGLEQYF.